This is a list of T cell receptor beta chains from one sample in a study of long-term antiretroviral therapy in people with HIV. Sequenced by immunoSEQ multiplex PCR; TCRdb stores in-frame clones only, minus some. Of about 33,000 clones listed, approximately 84% were seen once; the top ten hold 7.5% to 9.5%. Sequencing used unsorted PBMCs, obtained 3.1 years after starting antiretroviral therapy. All receptors derive from a woman aged 50 to 60 with HIV. Each CDR3 is given with its conserved first and last residue. Fields, in order: clone size, V gene, J gene, D gene, CDR3 DNA, CDR3 protein. D genes are given only for firm matches. The listing skips clone size in some rows; elsewhere it reads once, few, many or a size class.

abundance: NA
v_gene: TRBV29-1
j_gene: TRBJ1-1
d_gene: NA
CDR3nt: TGCAGCGTTGAAGACAGGGGAGGAGCTTTCTTT
CDR3aa: CSVEDRGGAFF

abundance: NA
v_gene: TRBV27
j_gene: TRBJ2-5
d_gene: NA
CDR3nt: TGTGCCAGCAGGAGTCTGGGGGGCCCGGAGACCCAGTACTTC
CDR3aa: CASRSLGGPETQYF

abundance: NA
v_gene: TRBV5-4
j_gene: TRBJ1-4
d_gene: NA
CDR3nt: TGTGCCAGCAGCTTGTCGGGGATGGAAAAACTGTTTTTT
CDR3aa: CASSLSGMEKLFF

abundance: NA
v_gene: TRBV7-7
j_gene: TRBJ1-2
d_gene: NA
CDR3nt: TGTGCCAGCACCCTTCCGGGCCCAATTCGTGACCGTGGCTACACCTTC
CDR3aa: CASTLPGPIRDRGYTF

abundance: NA
v_gene: TRBV30
j_gene: TRBJ2-5
d_gene: NA
CDR3nt: TGTGCCTGGAGCCGGGGTTTTCAAGAGACCCAGTACTTC
CDR3aa: CAWSRGFQETQYF

abundance: NA
v_gene: TRBV10-3
j_gene: TRBJ1-2
d_gene: TRBD1
CDR3nt: TGTGCCATCACGAGACAGGGTGAAGGCTACACCTTC
CDR3aa: CAITRQGEGYTF

abundance: NA
v_gene: TRBV2
j_gene: TRBJ1-3
d_gene: NA
CDR3nt: TGTGCCTCCCGGGGTGGGGGCTCGACTGGAAACACCATATATTTT
CDR3aa: CASRGGGSTGNTIYF

abundance: NA
v_gene: TRBV14
j_gene: TRBJ2-1
d_gene: NA
CDR3nt: TGTGCCAGCGGACCTTTGAACAATGAGCAGTTCTTC
CDR3aa: CASGPLNNEQFF

abundance: NA
v_gene: TRBV11-2
j_gene: TRBJ1-5
d_gene: NA
CDR3nt: TGTGCCAGCAGCTTAGGCCGCAGGGGAAGGGATCAGCCCCAGCATTTT
CDR3aa: CASSLGRRGRDQPQHF

abundance: NA
v_gene: TRBV12-5
j_gene: TRBJ2-3
d_gene: TRBD2
CDR3nt: TGTGCTAGTGGTTTGCCCCAGTTAGCGGGGGGTCCAACAGATACGCAGTATTTT
CDR3aa: CASGLPQLAGGPTDTQYF

abundance: NA
v_gene: TRBV5-1
j_gene: TRBJ1-4
d_gene: TRBD1
CDR3nt: TGCGCCAGCAGCCAAGGACAGGGAGGAAGGAATGAAAAACTGTTTTTT
CDR3aa: CASSQGQGGRNEKLFF

abundance: NA
v_gene: TRBV6-1
j_gene: TRBJ1-2
d_gene: NA
CDR3nt: TGTGCCAGCAGTGAAGGTTTGGGACAAGCTAACTATGGCTACACCTTC
CDR3aa: CASSEGLGQANYGYTF

abundance: NA
v_gene: TRBV23-1
j_gene: TRBJ2-4
d_gene: NA
CDR3nt: TGCGCCAGCAGTCACCCCGGGACAAATCTAGCCAAAAACATTCAGTACTTC
CDR3aa: CASSHPGTNLAKNIQYF

abundance: medium-sized
v_gene: TRBV5-5
j_gene: TRBJ1-5
d_gene: NA
CDR3nt: TGTGCCAGCAGGGCCAATGATGGAGGACCTCAAAATCAGCCCCAGCATTTT
CDR3aa: CASRANDGGPQNQPQHF

abundance: once
v_gene: TRBV18
j_gene: TRBJ2-3
d_gene: TRBD1
CDR3nt: TGTGCCAGCTCATCGGCCGGGACAGGGGGCCCAGATACGCAGTATTTT
CDR3aa: CASSSAGTGGPDTQYF

abundance: NA
v_gene: TRBV6-5
j_gene: TRBJ2-5
d_gene: TRBD2
CDR3nt: TGTGCCAGCAGTTACTCAGGCGGGGGGGCCGAAGAGACCCAGTACTTC
CDR3aa: CASSYSGGGAEETQYF

abundance: NA
v_gene: TRBV7-6
j_gene: TRBJ1-2
d_gene: NA
CDR3nt: TGTGCCAGCAGCTTAGGCGGGGATGGCTACACCTTC
CDR3aa: CASSLGGDGYTF

abundance: NA
v_gene: TRBV4-1
j_gene: TRBJ1-5
d_gene: TRBD1
CDR3nt: TGCGCCAGCAGCCAAGGCGCCGGGACAGGGGGAACCCAGCATTTT
CDR3aa: CASSQGAGTGGTQHF

abundance: few
v_gene: TRBV19
j_gene: TRBJ1-1
d_gene: NA
CDR3nt: TGTGCCAGTAGTCTTTCAGGAACTCAGAACACTGAAGCTTTCTTT
CDR3aa: CASSLSGTQNTEAFF

abundance: NA
v_gene: TRBV9
j_gene: TRBJ2-3
d_gene: TRBD2
CDR3nt: TGTGCCAGCAGCCGGGTTAGCGGGGGGGCGTTGTACACAGATACGCAGTATTTT
CDR3aa: CASSRVSGGALYTDTQYF

abundance: NA
v_gene: TRBV5-4
j_gene: TRBJ2-5
d_gene: TRBD2
CDR3nt: TGTGCCAGCAGCCTTGCTCCTAGCGGGGGGCAAGAGACCCAGTACTTC
CDR3aa: CASSLAPSGGQETQYF

abundance: NA
v_gene: TRBV29-1
j_gene: TRBJ2-2
d_gene: TRBD1
CDR3nt: TGCAGCGTGGCGCAAGCCGCCTGGACAGGGGAGAACACCGGGAAGCTGTTTTTT
CDR3aa: CSVAQAAWTGENTGKLFF

abundance: few
v_gene: TRBV5-4
j_gene: TRBJ2-3
d_gene: TRBD2
CDR3nt: TGTGCCAGCAGCCTACCTACAGCGGGGGGGCAAGATACGCAGTATTTT
CDR3aa: CASSLPTAGGQDTQYF

abundance: NA
v_gene: TRBV10-3
j_gene: TRBJ1-2
d_gene: NA
CDR3nt: TGTGCCATCAGGTCCTCCGAGGGGCGCAACTATGGCTACACCTTC
CDR3aa: CAIRSSEGRNYGYTF

abundance: NA
v_gene: TRBV7-9
j_gene: TRBJ2-5
d_gene: TRBD1
CDR3nt: TGTGCCAGCAGCCATCGCGACAGGGGGCTGGAAGAGACCCAGTACTTC
CDR3aa: CASSHRDRGLEETQYF